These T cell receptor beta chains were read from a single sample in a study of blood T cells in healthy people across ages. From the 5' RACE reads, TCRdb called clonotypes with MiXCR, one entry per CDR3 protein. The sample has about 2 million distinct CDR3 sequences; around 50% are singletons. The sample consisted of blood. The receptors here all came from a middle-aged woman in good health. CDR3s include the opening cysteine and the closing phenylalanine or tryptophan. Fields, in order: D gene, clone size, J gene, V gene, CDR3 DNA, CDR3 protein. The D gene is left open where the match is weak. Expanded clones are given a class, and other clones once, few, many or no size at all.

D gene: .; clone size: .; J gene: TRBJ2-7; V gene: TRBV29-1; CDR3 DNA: TGCAGCGTTGGAAGCAGGGGGGCGTTCGAGCAGTACTTC; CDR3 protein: CSVGSRGAFEQYF
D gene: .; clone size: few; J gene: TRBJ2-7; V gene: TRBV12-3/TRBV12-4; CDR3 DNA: TGTGCCAGCAGGTGGGGGCAGGCAATTAGTGAAGAGCAGTACTTC; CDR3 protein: CASRWGQAISEEQYF
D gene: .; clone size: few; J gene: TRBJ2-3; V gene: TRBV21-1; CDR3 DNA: TGTGCCAGCAGCAAACGTGGTCGACCGGACACAGATACGCAGTATTTT; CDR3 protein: CASSKRGRPDTDTQYF
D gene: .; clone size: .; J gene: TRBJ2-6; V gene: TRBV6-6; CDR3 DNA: TGTGCCAGCAGTGAGGCCAACGTCCTGACTTTC; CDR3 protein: CASSEANVLTF
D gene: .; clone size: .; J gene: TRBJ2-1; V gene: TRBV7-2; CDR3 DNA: TGTGCCAGCAGCTCAACCCCGGGCTCCTACAATGAGCAGTTCTTC; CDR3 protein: CASSSTPGSYNEQFF
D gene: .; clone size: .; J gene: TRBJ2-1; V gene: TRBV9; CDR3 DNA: TGTGCCAGCAGCGTAGTAGGGCAGGGGCACCATGAGCAGTTCTTC; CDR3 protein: CASSVVGQGHHEQFF
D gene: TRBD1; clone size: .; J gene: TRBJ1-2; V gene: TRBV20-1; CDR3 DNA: TGCAGTGCTAGATTTGACAGGGGGAGCGGCTACACCTTC; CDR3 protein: CSARFDRGSGYTF
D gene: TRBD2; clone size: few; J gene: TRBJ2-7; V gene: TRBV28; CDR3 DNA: TGTGCCAGCAGTTTATTTCGCGGGGGGGCCTTCCACGAGCAGTACTTC; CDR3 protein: CASSLFRGGAFHEQYF
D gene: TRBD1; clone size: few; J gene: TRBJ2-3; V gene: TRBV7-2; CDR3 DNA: TGTGCCAGCAGCTCGAAACAGGGGGTAGGCACAGATACGCAGTATTTT; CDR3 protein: CASSSKQGVGTDTQYF
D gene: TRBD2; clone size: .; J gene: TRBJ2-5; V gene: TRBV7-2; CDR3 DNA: TGTGCCAGCAGCTTTGGGCGCGGGCGGGGGTACCAAGAGACCCAGTACTTC; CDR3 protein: CASSFGRGRGYQETQYF
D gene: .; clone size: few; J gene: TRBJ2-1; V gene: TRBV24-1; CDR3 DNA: TGTGCCACCAGTGAGGTTAGCGGAAACAATGAGCAGTTCTTC; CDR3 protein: CATSEVSGNNEQFF
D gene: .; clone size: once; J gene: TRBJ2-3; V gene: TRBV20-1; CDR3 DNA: TGCAGTGCGACAGGGCGGGGGGTGGAGGATACGCAGTATTTT; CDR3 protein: CSATGRGVEDTQYF
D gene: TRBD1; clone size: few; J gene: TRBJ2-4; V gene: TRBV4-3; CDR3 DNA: TGCGCCAGCAGCCAGACAGGGTCCTGGGACAAAAACATTCAGTACTTC; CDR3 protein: CASSQTGSWDKNIQYF
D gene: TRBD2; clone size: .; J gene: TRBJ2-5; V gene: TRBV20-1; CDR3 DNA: TGCAGTGCCGTACAACCGGGACTAGCGTTAACGAACTACAATGAGCAGTACTTC; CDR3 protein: CSAVQPGLALTNYNEQYF
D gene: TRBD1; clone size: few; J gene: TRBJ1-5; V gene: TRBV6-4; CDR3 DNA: TGTGCCAGCAGTGACTCTGGCAGGGGGATAAATCAGCCCCAGCATTTT; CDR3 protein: CASSDSGRGINQPQHF
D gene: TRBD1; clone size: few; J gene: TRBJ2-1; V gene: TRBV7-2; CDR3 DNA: TGTGCCAGCAGCTTAAGATGGGGACAGGGGGCCGGCAATGAGCAGTTCTTC; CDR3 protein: CASSLRWGQGAGNEQFF
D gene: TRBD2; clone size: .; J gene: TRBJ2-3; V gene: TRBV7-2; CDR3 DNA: TGTGCCAGCAGCGCGTCTAGCGGGGGATTGGGTACGCAGTATTTT; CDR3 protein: CASSASSGGLGTQYF
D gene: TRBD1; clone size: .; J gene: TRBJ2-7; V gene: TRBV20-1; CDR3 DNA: TGCAGTGCCTTACTTGGACAGGGCTGGTACGAGCAGTACTTC; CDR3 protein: CSALLGQGWYEQYF
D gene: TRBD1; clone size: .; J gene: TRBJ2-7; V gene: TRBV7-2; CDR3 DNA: TGTGCCAGCAGCTCGAGACAGGGGCCAGGCTACGAGCAGTACTTC; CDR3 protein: CASSSRQGPGYEQYF
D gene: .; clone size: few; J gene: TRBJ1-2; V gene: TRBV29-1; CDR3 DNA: TGCAGCGTTGACGGCGGCTATGGCTACACCTTC; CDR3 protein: CSVDGGYGYTF
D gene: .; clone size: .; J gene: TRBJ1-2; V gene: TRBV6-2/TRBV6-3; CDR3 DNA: TGTGCCAGCAGTTACTCGATGTTAGCTAACTATGGCTACACCTTC; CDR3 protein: CASSYSMLANYGYTF
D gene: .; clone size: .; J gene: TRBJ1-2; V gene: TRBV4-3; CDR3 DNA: TGCGCCAGCAGCCAAGAAGGAGACAGGACATTTGGCTACACCTTC; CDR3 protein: CASSQEGDRTFGYTF
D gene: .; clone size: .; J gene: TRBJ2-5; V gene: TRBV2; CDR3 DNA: TGTGCCAGTACGGACCAAGAGACCCAGTACTTC; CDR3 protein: CASTDQETQYF
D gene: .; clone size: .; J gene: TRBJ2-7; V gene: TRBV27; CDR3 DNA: TGTGCCAGCAGTAAGCTGACAGGCTCCCTATACGAGCAGTACTTC; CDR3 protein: CASSKLTGSLYEQYF
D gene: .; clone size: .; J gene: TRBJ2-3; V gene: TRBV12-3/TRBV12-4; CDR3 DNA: TGTGCCAGCAGTTCCTATCGGGGGAGAGGCACGGATACGCAGTATTTT; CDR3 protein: CASSSYRGRGTDTQYF
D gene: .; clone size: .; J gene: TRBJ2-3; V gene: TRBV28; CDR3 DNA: TGTGCCAGCAGTTCGGCGAGGGGGACGCAGTATTTT; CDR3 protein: CASSSARGTQYF
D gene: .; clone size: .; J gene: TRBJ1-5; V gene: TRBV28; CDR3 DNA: TGTGCCAGCAGCACCAGGCCAAGGGCAGGGAATCAGCCCCAGCATTTT; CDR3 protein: CASSTRPRAGNQPQHF
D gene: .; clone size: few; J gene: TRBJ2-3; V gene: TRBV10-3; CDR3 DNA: TGTGCCATCGCTAGGGTCACAGATACGCAGTATTTT; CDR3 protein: CAIARVTDTQYF
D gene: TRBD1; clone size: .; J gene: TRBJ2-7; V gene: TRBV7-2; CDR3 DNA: TGTGCCAGCAGACGACCCGGGACAGGGACCTACGAGCAGTACTTC; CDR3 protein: CASRRPGTGTYEQYF
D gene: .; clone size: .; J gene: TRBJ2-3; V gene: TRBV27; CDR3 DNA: TGTGCCAGCAGTCCCCCGTATAGTCACCAAACCCTCACAGATACGCAGTATTTT; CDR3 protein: CASSPPYSHQTLTDTQYF
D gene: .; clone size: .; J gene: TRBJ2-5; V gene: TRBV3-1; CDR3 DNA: TGTGCCAGCAGCCAGACGGGGTCCCTGGTGGAGACCCAGTACTTC; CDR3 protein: CASSQTGSLVETQYF
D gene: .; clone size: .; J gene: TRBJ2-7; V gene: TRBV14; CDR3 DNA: TGTGCCAGCGGCCAAGATGAGGTCGGAGAGGACGAGCAGTACTTC; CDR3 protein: CASGQDEVGEDEQYF
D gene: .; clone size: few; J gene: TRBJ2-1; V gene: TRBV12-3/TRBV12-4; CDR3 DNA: TGTGCCAGCAGTCCCCAGTCGGGCGAGCAGTTCTTC; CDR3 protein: CASSPQSGEQFF
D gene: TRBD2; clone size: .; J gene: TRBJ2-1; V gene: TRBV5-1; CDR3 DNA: TGCGCCAGCAGCTTGGGGGGACTAGCGGGGGTCTACAGTGAGCAGTTCTTC; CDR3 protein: CASSLGGLAGVYSEQFF
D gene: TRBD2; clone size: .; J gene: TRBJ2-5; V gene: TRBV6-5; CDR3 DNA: TGTGCCAGCAGTTTCCCGGGACTAGCGGTTACAGAGACCCAGTACTTC; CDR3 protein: CASSFPGLAVTETQYF
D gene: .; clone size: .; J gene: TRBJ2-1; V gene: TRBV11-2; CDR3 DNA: TGTGCCAGCAGCTCCCTCCAGACTGACCAAATACGGCAGTTCTTC; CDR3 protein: CASSSLQTDQIRQFF
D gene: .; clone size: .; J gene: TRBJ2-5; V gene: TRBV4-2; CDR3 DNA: TGTGCCAGCAGCCCCGTGAAGGGCGGAGGGGGCCAAGAGACCCAGTACTTC; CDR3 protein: CASSPVKGGGGQETQYF
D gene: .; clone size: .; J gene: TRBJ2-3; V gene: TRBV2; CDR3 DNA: TGTGCCAGCACCGAAGGCGGTATCACAGATACGCAGTATTTT; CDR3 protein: CASTEGGITDTQYF
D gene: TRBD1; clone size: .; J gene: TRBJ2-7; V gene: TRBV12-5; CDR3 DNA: TGTGCTAGTGGTCCCTCGACAGGGTCGTCCTACGAGCAGTACTTC; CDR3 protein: CASGPSTGSSYEQYF
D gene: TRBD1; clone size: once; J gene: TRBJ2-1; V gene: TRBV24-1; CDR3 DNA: TGTGCCACCAGTGATTTTGGGACAGGGGACAATGAGCAGTTCTTC; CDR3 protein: CATSDFGTGDNEQFF